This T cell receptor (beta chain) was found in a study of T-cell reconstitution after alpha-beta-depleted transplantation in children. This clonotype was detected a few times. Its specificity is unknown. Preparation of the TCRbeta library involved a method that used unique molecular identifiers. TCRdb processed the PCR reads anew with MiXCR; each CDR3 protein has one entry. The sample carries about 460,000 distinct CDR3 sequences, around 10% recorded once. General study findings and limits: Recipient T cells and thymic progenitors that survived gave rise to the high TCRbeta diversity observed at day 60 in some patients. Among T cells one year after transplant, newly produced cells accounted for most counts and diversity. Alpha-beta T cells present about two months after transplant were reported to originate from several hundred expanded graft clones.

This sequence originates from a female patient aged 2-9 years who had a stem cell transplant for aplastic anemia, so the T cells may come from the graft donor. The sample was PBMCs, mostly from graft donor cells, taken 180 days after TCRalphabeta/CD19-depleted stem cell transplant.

The CDR3 coding sequence is TGTGCCAGCAGTGTTGAGTCGAACACCGGGGAGCTGTTTTTT. Amino acid sequence: CASSVESNTGELFF. V and J are TRBV25-1 and TRBJ2-2, with D hard to call. The CDR3 consists of 14 residues. Germline lookup yields CDR1 MGHDK and CDR2 SYGVNS. Trimming took off 4 bases at V and 0 bases at J, with 6 bases between the two ends. Filled out from reference TRBV25-1 and TRBJ2-2, the complete variable domain reads EADIYQTPRYLVIGTGKKITLECSQTMGHDKMYWYQQDPGMELHLIHYSYGVNSTEKGDLSSESTVSRIRTEHFPLTLESARPSHTSQYLCASSVESNTGELFFGEGSRLTVL.